The source of this T cell receptor beta chain is a study of beta chain features in type 1 diabetes. Study information: Age, gender, cell numbers and subset yield matched between patients and controls. Study-wide results and caveats: Within patients, naive, central memory and Treg TCRB repertoires seemed more similar than within healthy donors. For type 1 diabetes patients, VDJ junctions showed fewer insertions and more deletions.

Expressed TCRB transcripts got sequenced, as all isolated RNA was reverse transcribed. Only in-frame clones appear in the TCRdb table, and some are missing; sequencing was by immunoSEQ multiplex PCR. The sample consists of tens of thousands of clones, about 60% of them appearing once. The CDR3 contains 11 residues. V shed 6 bases, J shed 11 bases, and the junction held 5 bases outside the gene matches. Per germline, CDR1 SNHLY and CDR2 FYNNEI. This clone was counted only a few times. Antigen specificity is unknown. This TCR derives from a woman aged 18-30 years in good health. The material sequenced was Tregs from blood. The chain is built from TRBV2 and TRBJ1-1; 8 bases map to TRBD1. CDR3 DNA sequence: TGTGCCAGCAGCGCGACAGGGGTTGCTTTCTTT. It specifies CASSATGVAFF.